These 26 T cell receptor beta chains came from one sample sequenced in a study of blood T cell repertoires in COVID-19. Assay used: immunoSEQ multiplex PCR; TCRdb lists only in-frame clones, some missing. The data contain tens of thousands of clones, around 87% of them singletons. The sample consisted of peripheral blood. The receptor source for this set is a human donor in a cohort sampled during active COVID-19. The donor label of this sample is uncertain.

The V and J genes are TRBV19 and TRBJ1-2, with D possibly being TRBD1 (5 bases). There are 16 residues in the CDR3. With 7 bases removed from V and 5 bases from J, the gap between germline ends came to 23 bases. From germline, CDR1 is LNHDA and CDR2 SQIVND (reference sequence). The CDR3 DNA reads TGTGCCAGTATGTCCAGGGTACAGGCCCGTGGATATGGCTACACCTTC. Protein: CASMSRVQARGYGYTF.

This chain links TRBV6-5 with TRBJ1-4; TRBD1 is a possible D gene (6 bases). Germline V gene sequence: CDR1 MNHEY, CDR2 SVGAGI. V lost 6 bases and J 13 bases, leaving 21 bases between the germline ends. CDR3 length: 14 amino acids. CDR3 sequence reads: CASSTSDRPKGLFF. CDR3 bases: TGTGCCAGCAGCACTTCGGACAGACCCAAGGGACTGTTTTTT.

The chain combines TRBV7-9 with TRBJ1-4; TRBD1 is a possible D gene (6 bases). Germline assignment: CDR1 SEHNR and CDR2 FQNEAQ (reference sequence). This CDR3 is 15 amino acids long. V was cut by 5 bases and J by 5 bases, with 15 bases left in between. CDR3 region: CASSPGQNPNEKLFF. CDR3 in DNA: TGTGCCAGCAGCCCCGGACAGAACCCAAATGAAAAACTGTTTTTT.

This chain uses TRBV28 with TRBJ2-1, with TRBD2 matching 11 bases. Per germline, CDR1 MDHEN and CDR2 SYDVKM. Unmatched junction bases numbered 5, after V lost 4 bases and J lost 3 bases. This CDR3 spans 16 amino acids. The CDR3 DNA is TGTGCCAGCAGTTCTCCCGGGACTAGCGGCTACAATGAGCAGTTCTTC. This translates into CASSSPGTSGYNEQFF.

This clone was found once. The rearrangement links TRBV5-1 to TRBJ2-1; 14 nucleotides line up with TRBD2. The CDR3 has 16 amino acids. Germline assignment: CDR1 SGHRS and CDR2 YFSETQ. The V segment lost 0 bases and the J segment 9 bases; nucleotides outside the gene matches: 5. The CDR3 reads CASSLEGLAGVLEQFF. In DNA form, the CDR3 reads TGCGCCAGCAGCTTGGAGGGACTAGCGGGGGTACTTGAGCAGTTCTTC. Drawing the rest from reference TRBV5-1 and TRBJ2-1, the complete variable domain is KAGVTQTPRYLIKTRGQQVTLSCSPISGHRSVSWYQQTPGQGLQFLFEYFSETQRNKGNFPGRFSGRQFSNSRSEMNVSTLELGDSALYLCASSLEGLAGVLEQFFGPGTRLTVL.

The CDR3 here is CASRQVNNQPQHF. CDR3 DNA sequence: TGTGCCAGTCGACAGGTGAACAATCAGCCCCAGCATTTT. This chain joins TRBV6-5 and TRBJ1-5; tentative D call: TRBD1 (6 bases). The CDR3 has 13 residues. Germline loops: CDR1 MNHEY, CDR2 SVGAGI. The ends were cut back, 9 bases at V and 3 bases at J, with 12 bases in the middle.

CDR3 DNA: TGTGCCAGCAGCGCCACTTTTGGCACCGGGGAGCTGTTTTTT. It translates to CASSATFGTGELFF. This chain uses TRBV9 with TRBJ2-2; the D is unclear. The length of the CDR3 is 14 residues. The V and J ends lost 3 bases and 4 bases respectively, with 10 bases between them. Germline loops: CDR1 SGDLS, CDR2 YYNGEE.

On this clone: This may arise from a read error, as a much more abundant clone is one base away. This chain links TRBV6-6 with TRBJ1-6; tentative D call: TRBD1 (6 bases). CDR3 size: 16 residues. V lost 7 bases to trimming and J lost 10 bases, with 23 bases between them. Germline loops: CDR1 MNHNY, CDR2 SVGAGI (reference sequence). CDR3 amino acids: CASNSRDTGPVSPLHF. The CDR3 DNA is TGTGCCAGCAATTCCCGGGACACTGGACCGGTGTCACCCCTCCACTTT.

The chain links TRBV2 to TRBJ2-6; D remains unclear. Germline values: CDR1 SNHLY, CDR2 FYNNEI. Trimming took 8 bases from V and 4 from J, leaving 9 bases between them. The CDR3 has 13 amino acids. Here the CDR3 DNA reads TGTGCCAGCTCCGGGTCCGGGGCCAACGTCCTGACTTTC. Translating it yields CASSGSGANVLTF. The full variable domain, completed using reference TRBV2 and TRBJ2-6, is EPEVTQTPSHQVTQMGQEVILRCVPISNHLYFYWYRQILGQKVEFLVSFYNNEISEKSEIFDDQFSVERPDGSNFTLKIRSTKLEDSAMYFCASSGSGANVLTFGAGSRLTVL.

This chain links TRBV5-1 with TRBJ2-1, with 10 bases matching TRBD2. CDR1 is SGHRS and CDR2 is YFSETQ in the germline V gene. V shed 4 bases and J 11 bases; nucleotides not matched to a gene: 9. The CDR3 consists of 14 residues. The CDR3 reads CASSGSGGETQQFF. CDR3 nucleotide sequence: TGCGCCAGCAGCGGGAGCGGGGGGGAAACCCAGCAGTTCTTC.

The chain recombines TRBV12-3 or TRBV12-4 with TRBJ2-7; 7 bases map to TRBD1. The CDR3 extends over 12 amino acids. The V and J ends lost 6 bases and 4 bases, in that order; junction bases with no gene match: 3. This CDR3 reads CASSKTGYEQYF. In DNA form, the CDR3 reads TGTGCCAGCAGCAAGACAGGGTACGAGCAGTACTTC.

The chain combines TRBV7-3 with TRBJ2-1, with D hard to call. Trimming took 2 bases from V and 8 from J, leaving 10 bases between them. The CDR3 is 13 residues long. The germline CDR1 and CDR2 sequences are SGHTA and FQGTGA. The CDR3 region has the DNA TGTGCCAGCAGCTTAGGCGGTGGCGATGAGCAGTTCTTC. It specifies CASSLGGGDEQFF.

This clone was counted a few times. This chain connects TRBV2 to TRBJ2-7; 8 bases fit TRBD1. J was trimmed by 4 bases and V by 6 bases; bases with no gene match: 14. There are 16 residues in the CDR3. The germline V gene encodes CDR1 SNHLY and CDR2 FYNNEI. CDR3: CASSDPVQGARYEQYF. CDR3 DNA sequence: TGTGCCAGCAGCGATCCGGTGCAGGGGGCTAGGTACGAGCAGTACTTC.

The chain has TRBV19 and TRBJ2-1, with 13 positions matching TRBD2. The CDR3 sequence is 16 residues long. Germline lookup yields CDR1 LNHDA and CDR2 SQIVND (reference sequence). The ends lost 1 base at V and 4 bases at J; junction bases unmatched: 1. The CDR3 reads CASSIATSGGYNEQFF. As DNA, the CDR3 is TGTGCCAGTAGTATAGCGACTAGCGGGGGGTACAATGAGCAGTTCTTC.

This clone was observed a handful of times. The chain links TRBV5-4 to TRBJ1-3; TRBD1 aligns across 7 bases. Germline lookup yields CDR1 SGHNT and CDR2 YYREEE (reference sequence). J lost 2 bases, V lost 3 bases, and 8 bases had no gene match. The CDR3 is made up of 16 amino acids. CDR3 amino acids: CASSSPDRAAGNTIYF. In nucleotides, the CDR3 is TGTGCCAGCAGCTCCCCCGACAGGGCCGCTGGAAACACCATATATTTT.

The chain joins TRBV3-1 (or the pseudogene TRBV3-2) to TRBJ1-4, with a tentative D call TRBD1 (5 bases). The germline CDR1 and CDR2 sequences are LGHDT and YNNKEL (reference sequence). The V end lost 4 bases, the J end lost 3 bases, and 9 bases lay between the germline ends. The CDR3 contains 14 residues. CDR3 region: CASSRGTPNEKLFF. The DNA for the CDR3 is TGTGCCAGCAGCCGCGGGACGCCTAATGAAAAACTGTTTTTT.

The V gene is TRBV5-4, the J gene TRBJ2-2; a possible D gene is TRBD1 (5 bases). Looked up from germline, CDR1 is SGHNT and CDR2 is YYREEE (reference sequence). The CDR3 extends over 16 amino acids. V gave up 1 base and J gave up 1 base, with 11 bases separating them. The CDR3 sequence is CASSLRGRENTGELFF. The CDR3 bases are TGTGCCAGCAGCTTGCGTGGCAGGGAGAACACCGGGGAGCTGTTTTTT.

This chain uses TRBV11-2 with TRBJ2-1; 13 positions match TRBD2. CDR3 size: 18 residues. Germline assignment: CDR1 SGHAT and CDR2 FQNNGV. J lost 2 bases, V lost 8 bases, and 12 bases had no gene match. CDR3 in DNA: TGTGCCAGCGGACAAACTCAACTAGCGGGGGGGACCTACAATGAGCAGTTCTTC. This translates into CASGQTQLAGGTYNEQFF.

The chain's CDR3 is CAISDLAGAPGANEQFF. CDR3 in DNA: TGTGCCATCAGTGACCTAGCGGGGGCCCCCGGGGCCAATGAGCAGTTCTTC. The chain uses TRBV10-3 and TRBJ2-1; 10 bases are shared with TRBD2. Trimming cost V 3 bases and J 6 bases; bases outside gene matches: 11. This CDR3 has 17 residues. The germline V gene has CDR1 ENHRY and CDR2 SYGVKD.

The chain carries TRBV2 and TRBJ1-4, with D hard to call. CDR3 size: 14 residues. Germline CDR1 SNHLY, CDR2 FYNNEI. V was clipped by 6 bases and J by 8 bases, with 16 bases between them. CDR3 region: CASSRGGLREKLFF. CDR3 nucleotides: TGTGCCAGCAGCCGTGGAGGGTTACGGGAAAAACTGTTTTTT.

The genes are TRBV19 and TRBJ1-2; TRBD1 is a possible D gene (5 bases). Germline lookup yields CDR1 LNHDA and CDR2 SQIVND (reference sequence). The CDR3 contains 14 residues. V lost 3 bases, J lost 4 bases, and 12 bases lay in between. As DNA, the CDR3 is TGTGCCAGTAGTATCGCGGGGCGCGGCTATGGCTACACCTTC. Amino acids: CASSIAGRGYGYTF.

The rearrangement uses TRBV18 and TRBJ2-2; 7 bases are a match to TRBD1. The CDR3 consists of 14 residues. The V gene's germline CDR1 is KGHSH and CDR2 LQKENI. The V gene end was trimmed by 6 bases and the J gene end by 5 bases; junction bases not matched to a gene: 6. The CDR3 sequence: CASSPTGNTGELFF. DNA of the CDR3: TGTGCCAGCTCTCCGACAGGGAATACCGGGGAGCTGTTTTTT.

The rearrangement links TRBV3-1 (or the pseudogene TRBV3-2) to TRBJ2-2; a weak D match, TRBD1 (6 bases). Per the germline V gene, CDR1 is LGHDT and CDR2 is YNNKEL (reference sequence). V lost 0 bases and J lost 7, with 21 bases in between. CDR3 length: 18 amino acids. The CDR3 is CASSQERTGRQGSGELFF. In DNA form, the CDR3 reads TGTGCCAGCAGCCAAGAGAGAACGGGCCGGCAGGGGAGCGGGGAGCTGTTTTTT.

This clone showed up just a few times. CDR3 coding DNA: TGTGCCTCCGGGGAGGGCAACTCTGGAAACACCATATATTTT. It yields the protein CASGEGNSGNTIYF. The chain uses TRBV28 and TRBJ1-3, with D unresolved. The CDR3 has 14 amino acids. V lost 11 bases and J lost 0, with 14 bases in between. CDR1 is MDHEN, CDR2 SYDVKM, per germline.

The rearrangement joins TRBV2 to TRBJ2-7; no clear D. The CDR3 has 12 residues. Trimming cost V 4 bases and J 4 bases, with 8 bases left between them. From germline, CDR1 is SNHLY and CDR2 FYNNEI. The CDR3 protein is CASSADSYEQYF. The CDR3 bases are TGTGCCAGCAGTGCAGACTCGTACGAGCAGTACTTC.

The V gene is TRBV6-5, the J gene TRBJ2-7, with 9 bases fitting TRBD1. This CDR3 contains 15 residues. Germline CDR1 and CDR2: MNHEY and SVGAGI. The J segment lost 1 base and the V segment lost 2 bases, leaving 3 bases of the junction unmatched. The CDR3 sequence: CASSYVGQGSYEQYF. CDR3 DNA sequence: TGTGCCAGCAGTTACGTAGGACAGGGGTCCTACGAGCAGTACTTC.